The rows below give T cell receptor beta chains drawn from one sample of a study of cytomegalovirus exposure and HLA in healthy donors. TCRdb's table, derived via immunoSEQ multiplex PCR, lists solely in-frame clones and lacks some. The sample contains 100,000 to 150,000 clones, about 96% of which appear only once. The sequencing input was PBMCs. These receptors all stem from a man in his late teens or twenties in good health and CMV-seronegative. Each CDR3 is given with its conserved first and last residue. The D gene is left open where the match is weak. Size is stated for part of the rows, as once, few or many counts, or as a class when the clone is expanded.

D: .; V: TRBV7-9; J: TRBJ2-5; size: .; CDR3: CASSPKGSAGETQYF; DNA: TGTGCCAGCAGCCCCAAGGGGTCAGCAGGAGAGACCCAGTACTTC
D: .; V: TRBV2; J: TRBJ2-5; size: .; CDR3: CASSVEAKQETQYF; DNA: TGTGCCAGCAGTGTGGAGGCGAAACAAGAGACCCAGTACTTC
D: .; V: TRBV29-1; J: TRBJ2-3; size: once; CDR3: CSVESGDSTDTQYF; DNA: TGCAGCGTTGAATCGGGGGACAGCACAGATACGCAGTATTTT
D: .; V: TRBV10-2; J: TRBJ2-7; size: .; CDR3: CASSAGVVYEQYF; DNA: TGCGCCAGCAGTGCAGGGGTTGTCTACGAGCAGTACTTC
D: TRBD1; V: TRBV7-2; J: TRBJ2-3; size: .; CDR3: CASSLAPGQGTDTQYF; DNA: TGTGCCAGCAGCTTAGCTCCGGGACAGGGCACAGATACGCAGTATTTT
D: .; V: TRBV9; J: TRBJ2-2; size: .; CDR3: CASSVGGLSGGELFF; DNA: TGTGCCAGCAGCGTAGGAGGGCTTTCCGGCGGGGAGCTGTTTTTT
D: .; V: TRBV28; J: TRBJ1-2; size: once; CDR3: CASSSRVRSGYTF; DNA: TGTGCCAGCAGTTCCAGGGTTAGGTCTGGCTACACCTTC
D: TRBD2; V: TRBV6-5; J: TRBJ2-1; size: few; CDR3: CASTTGTSGSNEQFF; DNA: TGTGCCAGCACTACCGGGACTAGCGGATCCAATGAGCAGTTCTTC
D: .; V: TRBV19; J: TRBJ2-2; size: .; CDR3: CATSAGELFF; DNA: TGTGCCACTTCCGCCGGGGAGCTGTTTTTT
D: .; V: TRBV28; J: TRBJ2-3; size: .; CDR3: CASSFGRVADTQYF; DNA: TGTGCCAGCAGTTTTGGCAGGGTGGCAGATACGCAGTATTTT
D: .; V: TRBV27; J: TRBJ1-4; size: .; CDR3: CASSLSRGEKLFF; DNA: TGTGCCAGCAGTTTATCGCGGGGTGAAAAACTGTTTTTT
D: TRBD1; V: TRBV7-9; J: TRBJ1-5; size: .; CDR3: CASSSVGQGRQPQHF; DNA: TGTGCCAGCAGCTCCGTCGGACAGGGGCGTCAGCCCCAGCATTTT
D: TRBD1; V: TRBV13; J: TRBJ2-2; size: .; CDR3: CASSPGDTGGTGELFF; DNA: TGTGCCAGCAGCCCCGGAGATACAGGGGGCACCGGGGAGCTGTTTTTT
D: .; V: TRBV19; J: TRBJ1-3; size: .; CDR3: CASSQDRGNTIYF; DNA: TGTGCCAGTAGTCAAGACAGGGGAAACACCATATATTTT
D: .; V: TRBV4-1; J: TRBJ1-1; size: .; CDR3: CASSLKDGRRGQNTEAFF; DNA: TGCGCCAGCAGCCTAAAAGACGGCCGGCGGGGGCAGAACACTGAAGCTTTCTTT
D: .; V: TRBV5-1; J: TRBJ1-2; size: .; CDR3: CASSFGEGYTF; DNA: TGCGCCAGCAGCTTCGGGGAAGGCTACACCTTC
D: .; V: TRBV4-2; J: TRBJ1-2; size: .; CDR3: CASSQDQRTVIGYTF; DNA: TGTGCCAGCAGCCAAGATCAGCGGACAGTTATAGGCTACACCTTC
D: .; V: TRBV27; J: TRBJ1-4; size: .; CDR3: CASGRGSANEKLFF; DNA: TGTGCCAGCGGCAGGGGATCGGCTAATGAAAAACTGTTTTTT